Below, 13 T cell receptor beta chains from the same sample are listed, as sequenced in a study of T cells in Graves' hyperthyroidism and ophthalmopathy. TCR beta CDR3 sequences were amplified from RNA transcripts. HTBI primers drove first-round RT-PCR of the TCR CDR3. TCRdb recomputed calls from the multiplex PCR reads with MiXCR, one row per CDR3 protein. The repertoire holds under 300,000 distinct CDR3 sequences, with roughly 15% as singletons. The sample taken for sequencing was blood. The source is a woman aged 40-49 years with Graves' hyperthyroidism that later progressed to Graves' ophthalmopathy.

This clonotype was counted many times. In nucleotides, the CDR3 is TGTGCCAGCTCCCCCGGGACAGGGGTTCCTGAAGCTTTCTTT. Its protein product is CASSPGTGVPEAFF. This chain connects TRBV18 to TRBJ1-1, with TRBD1 matching 10 bases. The J segment lost 6 bases and the V segment lost 6 bases, leaving 7 bases of the junction unmatched. Per the germline V gene, CDR1 is KGHSH and CDR2 is LQKENI. There are 14 residues in the CDR3. The complete variable domain, with remaining parts taken from reference TRBV18 and TRBJ1-1, reads NAGVMQNPRHLVRRRGQEARLRCSPMKGHSHVYWYRQLPEEGLKFMVYLQKENIIDESGMPKERFSAEFPKEGPSILRIQQVVRGDSAAYFCASSPGTGVPEAFFGQGTRLTVV.

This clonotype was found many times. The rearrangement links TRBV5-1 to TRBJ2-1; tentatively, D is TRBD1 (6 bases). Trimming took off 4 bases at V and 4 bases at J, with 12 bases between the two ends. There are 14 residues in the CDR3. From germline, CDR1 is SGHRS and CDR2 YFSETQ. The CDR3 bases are TGCGCCAGCAGCCCGACAGGACAATACAATGAGCAGTTCTTC. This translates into CASSPTGQYNEQFF.

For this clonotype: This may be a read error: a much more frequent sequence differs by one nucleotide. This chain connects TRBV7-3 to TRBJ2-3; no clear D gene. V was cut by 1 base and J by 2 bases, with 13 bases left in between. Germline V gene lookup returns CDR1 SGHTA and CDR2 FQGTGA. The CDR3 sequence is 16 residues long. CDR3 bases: TGTGCCAGCAGCTTAAGGCCCGCGTACCTCACAGATACGCAGTATTTT. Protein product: CASSLRPAYLTDTQYF.

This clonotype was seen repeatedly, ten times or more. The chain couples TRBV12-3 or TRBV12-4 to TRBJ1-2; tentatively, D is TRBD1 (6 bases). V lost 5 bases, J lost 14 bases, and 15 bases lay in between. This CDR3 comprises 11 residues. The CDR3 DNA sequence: TGTGCCAGCAGTCGACAGGTGGCTAAAACCTTC. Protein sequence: CASSRQVAKTF.

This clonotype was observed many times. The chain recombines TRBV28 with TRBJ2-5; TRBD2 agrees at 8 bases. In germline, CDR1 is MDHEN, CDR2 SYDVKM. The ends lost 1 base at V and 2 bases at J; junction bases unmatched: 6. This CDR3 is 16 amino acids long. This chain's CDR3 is CASSLYITSGQETQYF. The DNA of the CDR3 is TGTGCCAGCAGTTTATACATCACTAGCGGACAAGAGACCCAGTACTTC.

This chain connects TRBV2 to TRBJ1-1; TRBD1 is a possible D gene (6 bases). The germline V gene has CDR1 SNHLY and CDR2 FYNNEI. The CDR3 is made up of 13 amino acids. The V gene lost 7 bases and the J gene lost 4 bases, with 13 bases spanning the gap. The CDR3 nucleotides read TGTGCCAGCAACATACAGGGTGGCACTGAAGCTTTCTTT. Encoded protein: CASNIQGGTEAFF.

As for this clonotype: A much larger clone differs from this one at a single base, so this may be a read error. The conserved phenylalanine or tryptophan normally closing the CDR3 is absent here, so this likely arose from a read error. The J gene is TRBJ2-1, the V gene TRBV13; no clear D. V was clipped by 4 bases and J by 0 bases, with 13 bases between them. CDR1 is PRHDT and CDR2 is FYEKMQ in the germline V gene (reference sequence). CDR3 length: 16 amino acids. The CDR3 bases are TGTGCCAGCAGCTCCCCGGGTCTTAGCTCCTACAATGAGCAGTTCTTA. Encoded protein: CASSSPGLSSYNEQFL.

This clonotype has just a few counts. CDR3 sequence (DNA): TGTGCCAGCTCACCCAGTAACAGACCGCAAAACACTGAAGCTTTCTTT. As protein: CASSPSNRPQNTEAFF. V and J are TRBV18 and TRBJ1-1; no clear D. Per germline, CDR1 KGHSH and CDR2 LQKENI. V was pared by 3 bases and J by 2 bases, with 16 bases between. This CDR3 is 16 amino acids long.

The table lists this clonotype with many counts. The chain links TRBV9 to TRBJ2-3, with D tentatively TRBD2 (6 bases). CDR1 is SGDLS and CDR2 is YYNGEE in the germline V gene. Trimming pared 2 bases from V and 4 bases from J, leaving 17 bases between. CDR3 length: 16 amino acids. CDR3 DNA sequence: TGTGCCAGCAGCGTTGCAAAACGGGAGATACCAGATACGCAGTATTTT. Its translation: CASSVAKREIPDTQYF.

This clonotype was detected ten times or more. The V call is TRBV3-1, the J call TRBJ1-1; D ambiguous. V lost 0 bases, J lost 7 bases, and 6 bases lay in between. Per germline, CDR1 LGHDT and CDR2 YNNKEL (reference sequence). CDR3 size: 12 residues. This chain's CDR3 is CASSQDRLEAFF. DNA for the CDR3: TGTGCCAGCAGCCAAGATCGGCTTGAAGCTTTCTTT.

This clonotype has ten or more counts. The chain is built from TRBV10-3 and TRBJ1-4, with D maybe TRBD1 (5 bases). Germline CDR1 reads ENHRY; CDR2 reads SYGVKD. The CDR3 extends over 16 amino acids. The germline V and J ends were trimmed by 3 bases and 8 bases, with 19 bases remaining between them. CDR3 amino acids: CAISEFGGRAGEKLFF. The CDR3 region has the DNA TGTGCCATCAGTGAATTTGGGGGGAGGGCAGGAGAAAAACTGTTTTTT.

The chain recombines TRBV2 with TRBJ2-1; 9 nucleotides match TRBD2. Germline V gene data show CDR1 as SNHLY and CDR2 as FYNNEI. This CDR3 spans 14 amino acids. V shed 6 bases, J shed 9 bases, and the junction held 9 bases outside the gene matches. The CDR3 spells CASRRLAEVGEQFF. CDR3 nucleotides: TGTGCCAGCAGGAGACTAGCGGAGGTGGGTGAGCAGTTCTTC.

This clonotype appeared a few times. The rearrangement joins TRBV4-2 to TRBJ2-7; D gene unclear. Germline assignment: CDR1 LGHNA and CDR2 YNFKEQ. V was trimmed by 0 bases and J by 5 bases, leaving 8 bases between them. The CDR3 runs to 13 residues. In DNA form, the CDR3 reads TGTGCCAGCAGCCAAGACGCCCGAAACGAGCAGTACTTC. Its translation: CASSQDARNEQYF.